This is a list of T cell receptor beta chains from one sample in a study of cytomegalovirus exposure and HLA in healthy donors. Method: immunoSEQ multiplex PCR; TCRdb's copy keeps in-frame clones and lacks some. The table records some 170,000 clones, roughly 79% of them present only once. The sequenced material came from PBMCs. The origin of the receptors is a young woman in good health and CMV-seropositive. The CDR3 runs from the conserved cysteine through the conserved F or W. Fields, in order: D gene, J gene, CDR3 length, V gene, clone size, CDR3 DNA, CDR3 protein. D genes are given only for firm matches. Some rows mark clone size as missing; the rest say once, few, many or name a class of expanded clone.

D: TRBD1
J: TRBJ1-1
length: 13
V: TRBV6-1
size: -
DNA: TGTGCCAGCAGTGGCACCGGGACAGCCAACGCTTTCTTT
CDR3: CASSGTGTANAFF

D: TRBD1
J: TRBJ2-7
length: 15
V: TRBV2
size: -
DNA: TGTGCCAGCAGGACCCCGGGACAGTCTAGGAGCGAGCAGTACTTC
CDR3: CASRTPGQSRSEQYF

D: TRBD1
J: TRBJ1-1
length: 15
V: TRBV2
size: -
DNA: TGTGCCAGCAGTCCAAACAGGGGCATGAACACTGAAGCTTTCTTT
CDR3: CASSPNRGMNTEAFF

D: TRBD1
J: TRBJ2-7
length: 16
V: TRBV11-2
size: -
DNA: TGTGCCAGCAGCTCGGACAGGGGGGATGGTTCTTACGAGCAGTACTTC
CDR3: CASSSDRGDGSYEQYF

D: -
J: TRBJ2-2
length: 13
V: TRBV30
size: -
DNA: TGTGCCTGGACTAGAATGAACACCGGGGAGCTGTTTTTT
CDR3: CAWTRMNTGELFF

D: TRBD1
J: TRBJ2-7
length: 14
V: TRBV4-3
size: few
DNA: TGCGCCAGCGCCACGGACAGGGGGAACTACGAGCAGTACTTC
CDR3: CASATDRGNYEQYF

D: TRBD1
J: TRBJ2-5
length: 15
V: TRBV7-7
size: -
DNA: TGTGCTAGCAGCTTAACCGACAGGGCCCAAGAGACCCAGTACTTC
CDR3: CASSLTDRAQETQYF

D: TRBD2
J: TRBJ2-5
length: 13
V: TRBV7-2
size: -
DNA: TGTGCCAGCATCCTAAGGTTCGCGGGGGAGCAGTACTTC
CDR3: CASILRFAGEQYF

D: -
J: TRBJ1-1
length: 14
V: TRBV11-2
size: few
DNA: TGTGCCAGCAGCTCACAGGTGCAGGTCACTGAAGCTTTCTTT
CDR3: CASSSQVQVTEAFF

D: TRBD1
J: TRBJ1-5
length: 17
V: TRBV28
size: -
DNA: TGTGCCAGCAGTTTAGGGGGACAGGACAGGACAAATCAGCCCCAGCATTTT
CDR3: CASSLGGQDRTNQPQHF

D: -
J: TRBJ2-6
length: 17
V: TRBV25-1
size: -
DNA: TGTGCCAGCAGTGAATATAGGCGGGGATTCGGGGCCAACGTCCTGACTTTC
CDR3: CASSEYRRGFGANVLTF

D: TRBD1
J: TRBJ1-1
length: 15
V: TRBV5-1
size: -
DNA: TGCGCCAGCAGCCTGTCGACAGGGACGAACACTGAAGCTTTCTTT
CDR3: CASSLSTGTNTEAFF

D: TRBD1
J: TRBJ1-2
length: 15
V: TRBV7-8
size: -
DNA: TGTGCCAGCAGCCCCCGACAGGGGCCAAACTATGGCTACACCTTC
CDR3: CASSPRQGPNYGYTF

D: -
J: TRBJ2-2
length: 14
V: TRBV4-2
size: -
DNA: TGTGCCAGCAGCCAGGGCGCCGTCTTAAGGGAGCTGTTTTTT
CDR3: CASSQGAVLRELFF

D: TRBD1
J: TRBJ2-7
length: 11
V: TRBV20-1
size: once
DNA: TGCAGTGCCGCGACAGGGAACGAGCAGTACTTC
CDR3: CSAATGNEQYF

D: TRBD2
J: TRBJ2-7
length: 15
V: TRBV4-2
size: -
DNA: TGTGCCAGCAGCCGACTAGCGGGGGACTACTACGAGCAGTACTTC
CDR3: CASSRLAGDYYEQYF

D: TRBD1
J: TRBJ1-2
length: 16
V: TRBV11-1
size: -
DNA: TGTGCCAGCAGCTCGAACCCCATAGACAGGGTTGATGGCTACACCTTC
CDR3: CASSSNPIDRVDGYTF

D: TRBD1
J: TRBJ1-3
length: 15
V: TRBV27
size: -
DNA: TGTGCCAGCAGTCCACAGGGGGCCTCTGGAAACACCATATATTTT
CDR3: CASSPQGASGNTIYF

D: TRBD1
J: TRBJ2-4
length: 20
V: TRBV9
size: -
DNA: TGTGCCAGCAGCCCCTCCCGGGGGACAGGTTACCTGATAGCCAAAAACATTCAGTACTTC
CDR3: CASSPSRGTGYLIAKNIQYF

D: TRBD2
J: TRBJ2-3
length: 16
V: TRBV11-2
size: -
DNA: TGTGCCAGCAGCTTAGCAGCGGGGGCGACCACAGATACGCAGTATTTT
CDR3: CASSLAAGATTDTQYF

D: -
J: TRBJ1-5
length: 19
V: TRBV4-1
size: -
DNA: TGCGCCAGCAGCCAAGAGGGGATCGGCAGGGACTATAGCAATCAGCCCCAGCATTTT
CDR3: CASSQEGIGRDYSNQPQHF

D: TRBD1
J: TRBJ1-2
length: 14
V: TRBV4-3
size: few
DNA: TGCGCCAGCAGCCAACAGGGGGCGAGGTCGGGCTACACCTTC
CDR3: CASSQQGARSGYTF

D: TRBD1
J: TRBJ1-1
length: 14
V: TRBV30
size: -
DNA: TGTGCCTGGAGTAGGAATCAGGGGGACACTGAAGCTTTCTTT
CDR3: CAWSRNQGDTEAFF

D: TRBD2
J: TRBJ2-7
length: 16
V: TRBV5-1
size: -
DNA: TGCGCCAGCAGCTTGGGAGGGACTAGCCCAACCTACGAGCAGTACTTC
CDR3: CASSLGGTSPTYEQYF

D: -
J: TRBJ1-5
length: 15
V: TRBV7-2
size: few
DNA: TGTGCCAGCAGCTTAGGGGGAGGCGGCAATCAGCCCCAGCATTTT
CDR3: CASSLGGGGNQPQHF

D: -
J: TRBJ1-2
length: 12
V: TRBV5-6
size: -
DNA: TGTGCCAGCAGTTTTACAGGGAATGGCTACACCTTC
CDR3: CASSFTGNGYTF

D: -
J: TRBJ1-2
length: 16
V: TRBV9
size: -
DNA: TGTGCCAGCAGCCTCCCCTTAGCCGAAGAAACTTATGGCTACACCTTC
CDR3: CASSLPLAEETYGYTF

D: TRBD2
J: TRBJ2-5
length: 17
V: TRBV4-1
size: once
DNA: TGCGCCAGCAGCCCCCGGGCGGGGGGGTCTCCAGGCGAGACCCAGTACTTC
CDR3: CASSPRAGGSPGETQYF

D: TRBD1
J: TRBJ1-2
length: 15
V: TRBV2
size: -
DNA: TGTGCCAGCAGTGACTGGGACAGGGCGAACTATGGCTACACCTTC
CDR3: CASSDWDRANYGYTF

D: -
J: TRBJ2-2
length: 18
V: TRBV15
size: -
DNA: TGTGCCACCAGCAGAGATTTCGTTATGGGACAGAACACCGGGGAGCTGTTTTTT
CDR3: CATSRDFVMGQNTGELFF

D: TRBD2
J: TRBJ2-7
length: 15
V: TRBV7-2
size: -
DNA: TGTGCCAGCAGAATAGCGGGGGGCACGTCCTACGAGCAGTACTTC
CDR3: CASRIAGGTSYEQYF

D: TRBD1
J: TRBJ1-4
length: 15
V: TRBV5-4
size: -
DNA: TGTGCCAGCAGCTTAACCGGGACAGGGAATGAAAAACTGTTTTTT
CDR3: CASSLTGTGNEKLFF

D: TRBD2
J: TRBJ2-1
length: 15
V: TRBV9
size: -
DNA: TGTGCCAGCAGCACACTAGCGGGGGTGGGCAATGAGCAGTTCTTC
CDR3: CASSTLAGVGNEQFF

D: -
J: TRBJ2-2
length: 11
V: TRBV5-1
size: -
DNA: TGCGCCAGCAGATTAGGCGGGGAGCTGTTCTTT
CDR3: CASRLGGELFF

D: -
J: TRBJ1-2
length: 14
V: TRBV5-1
size: once
DNA: TGCGCCAGCAGCTCAAGCCCCCATCTCTATGGCTACACCTTC
CDR3: CASSSSPHLYGYTF

D: TRBD2
J: TRBJ2-4
length: 15
V: TRBV7-9
size: -
DNA: TGTGCCAGCAGTTCTAACCGGGGGGGGAAAAACATTCAGTACTTC
CDR3: CASSSNRGGKNIQYF

D: TRBD1
J: TRBJ1-5
length: 16
V: TRBV5-6
size: -
DNA: TGTGCCAGCAGCTCGACAGGGTTGGACAGCAATCAGCCCCAGCATTTT
CDR3: CASSSTGLDSNQPQHF

D: -
J: TRBJ1-6
length: 13
V: TRBV6-1
size: once
DNA: TGTGCCAGCAACGGCGGTAGCCCAGGGAACCTCCACTTT
CDR3: CASNGGSPGNLHF

D: -
J: TRBJ2-5
length: 14
V: TRBV9
size: once
DNA: TGTGCCAGCACCCCAGGGGCGCCGCCAGAGACCCAGTACTTC
CDR3: CASTPGAPPETQYF

D: TRBD2
J: TRBJ2-1
length: 16
V: TRBV5-4
size: -
DNA: TGTGCCCTGGCTAGCGGGGGGGTTAGGGCCTACAATGAGCAGTTCTTC
CDR3: CALASGGVRAYNEQFF

D: -
J: TRBJ1-5
length: 16
V: TRBV28
size: few
DNA: TGTGCCAGCAGGGTTCCGGGGGGCAATAGCAATCAGCCCCAGCATTTT
CDR3: CASRVPGGNSNQPQHF

D: TRBD2
J: TRBJ2-7
length: 19
V: TRBV5-1
size: -
DNA: TGCGCCAGCAGCTTGGTAGGTAGCGGGGGTGTTACCCTGTCCTACGAGCAGTACTTC
CDR3: CASSLVGSGGVTLSYEQYF

D: TRBD1
J: TRBJ1-4
length: 19
V: TRBV5-1
size: -
DNA: TGCGCCAGCAGCTTTTACCGGGACAGACGCCCCATGGTAGGTGAAAAACTGTTTTTT
CDR3: CASSFYRDRRPMVGEKLFF

D: -
J: TRBJ1-3
length: 16
V: TRBV25-1
size: -
DNA: TGTGCCAGCAGTGAATCCGGACAGCTCTCTGGAAACACCATATATTTT
CDR3: CASSESGQLSGNTIYF

D: TRBD1
J: TRBJ1-4
length: 15
V: TRBV6-5
size: -
DNA: TGTGCCAGCAGTTCCTCCGGGACAGGGCTCGAAAAACTGTTTTTT
CDR3: CASSSSGTGLEKLFF

D: -
J: TRBJ2-7
length: 15
V: TRBV4-3
size: few
DNA: TGCGCCAGCAGCCAATTTAAGGGATCCTCGGGGGAGCAGTACTTC
CDR3: CASSQFKGSSGEQYF

D: -
J: TRBJ1-1
length: 15
V: TRBV21-1
size: -
DNA: TGTGCCATCGATAAACGGACAGGGTTCATCACTGAAGCTTTCTTT
CDR3: CAIDKRTGFITEAFF

D: TRBD2
J: TRBJ2-5
length: 14
V: TRBV28
size: -
DNA: TGTGCCACCCATGGCGGGGGGGGTCAAGAGACCCAGTACTTC
CDR3: CATHGGGGQETQYF

D: TRBD1
J: TRBJ2-1
length: 17
V: TRBV28
size: -
DNA: TGTGCCAGCAGTTTACAACCGGGACAGAAAAATAAAGATGAGCAGTTCTTC
CDR3: CASSLQPGQKNKDEQFF

D: TRBD1
J: TRBJ2-7
length: 15
V: TRBV5-6
size: -
DNA: TGTGCCAGCAGCCTGAGCGGGACAGGGCCCTACGAGCAGTACTTC
CDR3: CASSLSGTGPYEQYF

D: -
J: TRBJ2-5
length: 16
V: TRBV9
size: -
DNA: TGTGCCAGCAGCGTAGGGCGGGGTGGGTCCCAAGAGACCCAGTACTTC
CDR3: CASSVGRGGSQETQYF

D: TRBD2
J: TRBJ2-3
length: 16
V: TRBV25-1
size: -
DNA: TGTGCCAGCAGTGCCCATGTGGCGGGGGGTACAGATACGCAGTATTTT
CDR3: CASSAHVAGGTDTQYF

D: TRBD2
J: TRBJ2-7
length: 16
V: TRBV5-1
size: few
DNA: TGCGCCAGCAGCGCCAGACTAGCGGGGGGGCCGGGGGAGCAGTACTTC
CDR3: CASSARLAGGPGEQYF

D: -
J: TRBJ1-2
length: 13
V: TRBV25-1
size: -
DNA: TGTGCCAGCAGTGATCGGTGGAACTATGGCTACACCTTC
CDR3: CASSDRWNYGYTF

D: -
J: TRBJ2-7
length: 15
V: TRBV30
size: -
DNA: TGTGCCTGGAGTGTAAGGAGGAAGGCGATCTACGAGCAGTACTTC
CDR3: CAWSVRRKAIYEQYF

D: -
J: TRBJ1-3
length: 11
V: TRBV29-1
size: -
DNA: TGCAGCGTCGATAGAGGAAACACCATATATTTT
CDR3: CSVDRGNTIYF

D: TRBD1
J: TRBJ1-1
length: 13
V: TRBV11-2
size: -
DNA: TGTGCCAGCAGCAACAGGGGGAGAGGTGAAGCTTTCTTT
CDR3: CASSNRGRGEAFF

D: -
J: TRBJ1-1
length: 15
V: TRBV19
size: few
DNA: TGTGCCAGCTACTACGGGGGAGGAATGAACACTGAAGCTTTCTTT
CDR3: CASYYGGGMNTEAFF